The 32 T cell receptor beta chains below come from one sample, sequenced in a study of human T cells and chemical hapten exposure. Time point defined: patch test 1, 2 weeks after DPC sensitization. Sample treatment: therapeutic diphenylcyclopropenone sensitization with weekly scalp DPC. TCRdb re-derived calls from the RACE reads in MiXCR, one entry per CDR3 protein. The data show some 340,000 distinct CDR3 sequences, approximately 6.9% seen once. The input for sequencing was whole blood, taken in connection with sensitization to the hapten diphenylcyclopropenone (DPC). The receptors come from a woman aged 18-29 years with alopecia areata. Some clones in this sample may be carry-over from other donors' samples.

In this sample, this clonotype turned up a few times. This chain uses TRBV2 with TRBJ2-6, with D perhaps being TRBD1 or TRBD2 (5 bases each). This CDR3 is 14 amino acids long. The V gene's germline CDR1 is SNHLY and CDR2 FYNNEI. V lost 6 bases to trimming and J lost 4 bases, with 10 bases between them. CDR3 sequence: CASSGTLGANVLTF. In nucleotides, the CDR3 is TGTGCCAGCAGCGGGACGTTGGGGGCCAACGTCCTGACTTTC.

The chain couples TRBV14 to TRBJ2-4; D might be TRBD2 (6 bases). From germline, CDR1 is SGHDN and CDR2 FVKESK. The V gene lost 4 bases and the J gene lost 10 bases, with 11 bases spanning the gap. The CDR3 contains 12 residues. The CDR3 sequence is CASSPAGTIQYF. CDR3 coding DNA: TGTGCCAGCAGCCCCGCGGGGACTATTCAGTACTTC.

The rearrangement uses TRBV20-1 and TRBJ2-7, with 7 positions matching TRBD1. Germline-derived CDR1 and CDR2 are DFQATT and SNEGSKA (reference sequence). This CDR3 spans 13 amino acids. V shed 5 bases, J shed 2 bases, and the junction held 6 bases outside the gene matches. CDR3 sequence (DNA): TGCAGTGCTCCTAAGGGACAGACCTACGAGCAGTACTTC. Translation gives CSAPKGQTYEQYF.

This clonotype was seen more than once but under ten times. The chain joins TRBV14 to TRBJ1-1; 7 bases match TRBD1. The CDR3 is 17 amino acids. CDR1 SGHDN and CDR2 FVKESK come from the germline V gene. Unmatched junction bases numbered 15, after V lost 4 bases and J lost 4 bases. The CDR3 loop reads CASSLENFTGVGTEAFF. The CDR3 nucleotides are TGTGCCAGCAGCCTAGAAAATTTTACAGGGGTCGGCACTGAAGCTTTCTTT. Combining the CDR3 with reference TRBV14 and TRBJ1-1 gives the whole variable domain EAGVTQFPSHSVIEKGQTVTLRCDPISGHDNLYWYRRVMGKEIKFLLHFVKESKQDESGMPNNRFLAERTGGTYSTLKVQPAELEDSGVYFCASSLENFTGVGTEAFFGQGTRLTVV.

This clonotype was seen many times. The chain joins TRBV7-2 to TRBJ2-1, with unresolved D. The CDR3 has 15 residues. Germline V CDR1 and CDR2: SGHTA, FQGNSA. V was pared by 5 bases and J by 9 bases, with 20 bases between. This chain's CDR3 is CASSPQEPRIGEQFF. As DNA, the CDR3 is TGTGCCAGCAGCCCCCAGGAGCCCCGGATAGGTGAGCAGTTCTTC.

In its sample, this clonotype was seen many times. The rearrangement joins TRBV9 to TRBJ1-1, with a weak D call TRBD1 (6 bases). Germline loops: CDR1 SGDLS, CDR2 YYNGEE. V shed 3 bases and J shed 2 bases, with 14 bases lying between them. CDR3 length: 15 residues. The CDR3 sequence is CASSAGGSQNTEAFF. In DNA form, the CDR3 reads TGTGCCAGCAGCGCTGGGGGCAGTCAAAACACTGAAGCTTTCTTT. Full variable domain (rest looked up from reference TRBV9 and TRBJ1-1): DSGVTQTPKHLITATGQRVTLRCSPRSGDLSVYWYQQSLDQGLQFLIQYYNGEERAKGNILERFSAQQFPDLHSELNLSSLELGDSALYFCASSAGGSQNTEAFFGQGTRLTVV.

This clonotype was found a few times. This chain links TRBV5-1 with TRBJ1-1; 7 bases align to TRBD1. Germline CDR1 and CDR2: SGHRS and YFSETQ. V lost 0 bases, J lost 5 bases, and 7 bases stayed unmatched. This CDR3 has 15 amino acids. In DNA form, the CDR3 reads TGCGCCAGCAGCTTGGCGACAGGGAGGGGGACTGAAGCTTTCTTT. It encodes CASSLATGRGTEAFF. The variable domain in full, completed from reference TRBV5-1 and TRBJ1-1, reads KAGVTQTPRYLIKTRGQQVTLSCSPISGHRSVSWYQQTPGQGLQFLFEYFSETQRNKGNFPGRFSGRQFSNSRSEMNVSTLELGDSALYLCASSLATGRGTEAFFGQGTRLTVV.

This chain links TRBV12-3 or TRBV12-4 with TRBJ2-5, with no clear D. V gave up 4 bases and J gave up 2 bases, with 5 bases separating them. CDR3 length: 12 amino acids. The CDR3 DNA reads TGTGCCAGCAGTTCTCTACAAGAGACCCAGTACTTC. It specifies CASSSLQETQYF.

This clonotype was counted between two and nine times. The CDR3: CASSQDPAGGSTDTQYF. CDR3 sequence (DNA): TGCGCCAGCAGCCAAGATCCGGCCGGGGGAAGCACAGATACGCAGTATTTT. The V call is TRBV4-3, the J call TRBJ2-3, with TRBD2 as a possible D gene (6 bases). V was cut by 0 bases and J by 0 bases, with 13 bases left in between. The CDR3 runs 17 residues. Germline lookup yields CDR1 LGHNA and CDR2 YSLEER.

The chain links TRBV7-8 to TRBJ1-5; unclear D gene. The CDR3 is 13 amino acids. The V gene lost 5 bases and the J gene lost 5 bases, with 10 bases spanning the gap. Germline CDR1 and CDR2: SGHVS and FQNEAQ. The CDR3 protein is CASSPSVHQPQHF. DNA for the CDR3: TGTGCCAGCAGCCCGAGTGTACATCAGCCCCAGCATTTT.

The table lists this clonotype with a few counts. The CDR3 DNA sequence: TGTGCCAGCTCACCACCAGGCGCCATTACCTACGAGCAGTACTTC. As protein: CASSPPGAITYEQYF. The chain uses TRBV18 and TRBJ2-7; D gene unclear. The V and J ends lost 0 bases and 2 bases respectively, with 11 bases between them. CDR1 and CDR2 (germline): KGHSH, LQKENI. The CDR3 is 15 amino acids.

A single count supports this clonotype. The rearrangement joins TRBV19 to TRBJ1-2, with 7 bases lining up with TRBD1. V lost 8 bases and J lost 2; bases outside the gene matches: 2. The CDR3 contains 12 residues. Germline V gives CDR1 LNHDA, CDR2 SQIVND (reference sequence). The CDR3 bases are TGTGCCAGTCAGGGACAGAACTATGGCTACACCTTC. This sequence encodes CASQGQNYGYTF.

This clonotype was recorded many times. The CDR3 here is CASRSPGVDEQFF. The CDR3 DNA reads as TGTGCCAGCAGATCGCCAGGGGTCGATGAGCAGTTCTTC. This rearrangement joins TRBV12-3 or TRBV12-4 to TRBJ2-1, with D perhaps TRBD1 (6 bases). V lost 6 bases, J lost 8 bases, and 14 bases lay in between. The CDR3 totals 13 residues.

This clonotype was counted a few times. V gene TRBV20-1 combines with J gene TRBJ1-4; perhaps TRBD1 as D (5 bases). V was trimmed by 0 bases and J by 7 bases, leaving 12 bases between them. Germline V gene data show CDR1 as DFQATT and CDR2 as SNEGSKA (reference sequence). There are 14 residues in the CDR3. The CDR3 here is CSARDHRGSEKLFF. CDR3 bases: TGCAGTGCTAGAGATCATAGGGGCTCTGAAAAACTGTTTTTT.

This clonotype was seen at least ten times. This sequence joins TRBV7-6 and TRBJ2-3, with TRBD2 identical over 7 bases. This CDR3 is built from 17 residues. V shed 0 bases and J 2 bases; nucleotides not matched to a gene: 8. Germline values: CDR1 SGHVS, CDR2 FNYEAQ. The CDR3 here is CASSLALSGVYTDTQYF. The DNA for the CDR3 is TGTGCCAGCAGCTTAGCGCTCAGCGGGGTTTACACAGATACGCAGTATTTT.

This clonotype has a count of ten or more. This sequence joins TRBV29-1 and TRBJ2-4; 7 bases fit TRBD1. The V segment lost 6 bases and the J segment 8 bases; nucleotides outside the gene matches: 10. The germline V gene encodes CDR1 SQVTM and CDR2 ANQGSEA. The CDR3 runs 13 residues. CDR3 protein: CSVFTGVSDIQYF. The CDR3 region has the DNA TGCAGCGTGTTTACAGGGGTATCGGACATTCAGTACTTC.

The chain recombines TRBV20-1 with TRBJ1-5; 8 positions agree with TRBD1. The CDR3 covers 16 residues. Per the germline V gene, CDR1 is DFQATT and CDR2 is SNEGSKA (reference sequence). V shed 0 bases and J 2 bases; nucleotides not matched to a gene: 6. The CDR3, as DNA: TGCAGTGCTAGAGATTCGTCAGGGGGCGGCAATCAGCCCCAGCATTTT. This translates into CSARDSSGGGNQPQHF.

The V call is TRBV5-1, the J call TRBJ2-7; D tentatively fits TRBD1 or TRBD2 (6 bases each). The germline V gene encodes CDR1 SGHRS and CDR2 YFSETQ. The CDR3 extends over 15 amino acids. The V and J ends lost 2 bases and 2 bases respectively, with 14 bases between them. The CDR3 is CASSLGGGVAYEQYF. The CDR3 bases are TGCGCCAGCAGCTTAGGGGGAGGAGTGGCCTACGAGCAGTACTTC.

This clonotype was detected ten times or more. V usage is TRBV24-1 and J usage is TRBJ2-3; D gene unclear. The CDR3 length is 13 residues. V dropped 5 bases and J dropped 2 bases, with 7 bases sitting between them. CDR1 and CDR2 from the germline V gene are KGHDR and SFDVKD. The CDR3 DNA sequence: TGTGCCACCAGTGGAGGTTCCACAGATACGCAGTATTTT. This sequence encodes CATSGGSTDTQYF.

This clonotype was counted a few times. The chain couples TRBV7-9 to TRBJ2-3, with TRBD1 matching over 8 bases. Per germline, CDR1 SEHNR and CDR2 FQNEAQ (reference sequence). V shed 4 bases, J shed 2 bases, and the junction held 8 bases outside the gene matches. The CDR3 totals 16 residues. The CDR3 sequence is CASSYGDRPYTDTQYF. CDR3 in DNA: TGTGCCAGCAGCTACGGGGACAGGCCTTACACAGATACGCAGTATTTT.

A few counts support this clonotype. The V gene is TRBV6-5, the J gene TRBJ2-7, with 7 positions matching TRBD1. The CDR3 has 14 amino acids. V shed 6 bases, J shed 1 base, and the junction held 6 bases outside the gene matches. CDR1 and CDR2 (germline): MNHEY, SVGAGI. CDR3 loop: CASSPPTGSYEQYF. In DNA form, the CDR3 reads TGTGCCAGCAGCCCTCCGACAGGGTCCTACGAGCAGTACTTC.

The chain uses TRBV6-4 and TRBJ2-6, with D perhaps matching TRBD1 or TRBD2 (5 bases each). The V gene's germline CDR1 is MRHNA and CDR2 SNTAGT. Trimming shortened V by 7 bases and J by 1 base, and 20 bases separated the two germline ends. This CDR3 has 18 residues. The CDR3 DNA follows: TGTGCCAGCATCCGCAGGCGTCAATGGGGGTCTGGGGCCAACGTCCTGACTTTC. Its protein is CASIRRRQWGSGANVLTF.

This clonotype appeared many times. The chain carries TRBV12-3 or TRBV12-4 and TRBJ1-4; no reliable D call. V lost 4 bases and J lost 2, with 8 bases in between. The CDR3 sequence is 14 residues long. The CDR3 is CASSSGLTNEKLFF. The CDR3 coding sequence is TGTGCCAGCAGTTCTGGGCTCACTAATGAAAAACTGTTTTTT.

This clonotype showed up just a few times. The chain couples TRBV4-3 to TRBJ1-2, with D possibly TRBD1 on 5 matching bases. The CDR3 spans 15 residues. V was shortened by 0 bases and J by 0 bases, with 8 bases between the two germline ends. Germline V gives CDR1 LGHNA, CDR2 YSLEER. Here the CDR3 reads CASSQERGTNYGYTF. CDR3 in DNA: TGCGCCAGCAGCCAAGAAAGGGGAACTAACTATGGCTACACCTTC.

This clonotype occurred a few times. The chain employs TRBV20-1 and TRBJ2-4; D remains ambiguous. There are 16 residues in the CDR3. Per the germline V gene, CDR1 is DFQATT and CDR2 is SNEGSKA (reference sequence). The V and J ends lost 6 bases and 3 bases respectively, with 21 bases between them. The CDR3 reads CSAPSRVGWDKNIQYF. In nucleotides, the CDR3 is TGCAGTGCCCCCTCTCGTGTTGGCTGGGACAAAAACATTCAGTACTTC.

This chain joins TRBV6-2 or TRBV6-3 and TRBJ1-2; D is uncertain. Trimming took off 6 bases at V and 1 base at J, with 15 bases between the two ends. The CDR3 has 15 residues. CDR1 is MNHEY, CDR2 SVGEGT, per germline. The CDR3 spells CASRTSLEYNYGYTF. CDR3 DNA: TGTGCCAGCAGGACGTCACTGGAATATAACTATGGCTACACCTTC.

The chain links TRBV28 to TRBJ1-2, with 7 bases identical to TRBD1. Germline V lookup: CDR1 MDHEN, CDR2 SYDVKM. V trimming: 6 bases; J trimming: 7 bases; junction bases outside the gene matches: 14. The CDR3 sequence is 15 residues long. The DNA of the CDR3 is TGTGCCAGCAGGGTACAGGGGTTCGGGAGTACTGGCTACACCTTC. It translates to CASRVQGFGSTGYTF.

A few counts support this clonotype. The V gene is TRBV18, the J gene TRBJ1-4; D gene unclear. Trimming pared 0 bases from V and 3 bases from J, leaving 14 bases between. Germline CDR1 and CDR2: KGHSH and LQKENI. The CDR3 is made up of 17 amino acids. The CDR3: CASSPPVQRVANEKLFF. The CDR3 DNA reads as TGTGCCAGCTCACCACCGGTCCAAAGGGTGGCTAATGAAAAACTGTTTTTT.

V usage is TRBV14 and J usage is TRBJ2-1; no clear D gene. CDR1 and CDR2 from the germline V gene are SGHDN and FVKESK. The CDR3 extends over 16 amino acids. The V end was cut by 0 bases, the J end by 1 base, with 10 bases between. This chain's CDR3 is CASSQDPSDSYNEQFF. Here the CDR3 DNA reads TGTGCCAGCAGCCAAGATCCCTCTGATTCCTACAATGAGCAGTTCTTC.

This clonotype was observed many times. V is TRBV28 and J is TRBJ1-5; possibly TRBD1 for D (5 bases). Germline V lookup: CDR1 MDHEN, CDR2 SYDVKM. This CDR3 is 14 amino acids long. Trimming removed 5 bases at V and 3 bases at J, with 11 bases between. The CDR3 DNA reads as TGTGCCAGCAGTAGACAGCCTTACAATCAGCCCCAGCATTTT. Protein: CASSRQPYNQPQHF.

The CDR3 DNA is TGCGCCAGCAGTGATGGGGGGACGGACAATCAGCCCCAGCATTTT. Its protein is CASSDGGTDNQPQHF. This sequence joins TRBV5-1 and TRBJ1-5, with a tentative D call TRBD1 (5 bases). Germline assignment: CDR1 SGHRS and CDR2 YFSETQ. Trimming pared 5 bases from V and 3 bases from J, leaving 15 bases between. This CDR3 has 15 residues.

This clonotype was counted many times. DNA for the CDR3: TGTGCCAGCAGCCAGGGGCATGAAAAACTGTTTTTT. It yields the protein CASSQGHEKLFF. The genes are TRBV7-9 and TRBJ1-4; possible D gene TRBD1, 6 bases. Looked up from germline, CDR1 is SEHNR and CDR2 is FQNEAQ (reference sequence). The CDR3 extends over 12 amino acids. V lost 5 bases and J 6 bases, leaving 7 bases between the germline ends.